Listed below are T cell receptor beta chains from one sample, sequenced in a study of shared clonotypes between healthy human individuals. Produced via immunoSEQ multiplex PCR; TCRdb's table is partial and in-frame only. The table includes some 2.3 million clones, just over 90% detected once. Sequencing was carried out using naive CD4+ T cells from PBMCs. Receptor source: a man aged 18 to 29 in good health. Some clones in this sample may be carry-over from other donors' samples. Each CDR3 is given with its conserved first and last residue. D genes are given only for firm matches. Expanded clones get a size class; other rows say once, few or many, or leave the size out.

size: .
V: TRBV7-2
length: 15
J: TRBJ1-3
D: .
DNA: TGTGCCAGCAGCCCCGGGACCTTCTCTGGAAACACCATATATTTT
CDR3: CASSPGTFSGNTIYF

size: .
V: TRBV5-1
length: 15
J: TRBJ2-5
D: TRBD1
DNA: TGCGCCAGCAGCTTGGAGGGGACAGGGCGAGAGACCCAGTACTTC
CDR3: CASSLEGTGRETQYF

size: .
V: TRBV6-5
length: 13
J: TRBJ2-2
D: .
DNA: TGTGCCAGCAGCGACCCCCGCACCGGGGAGCTGTTTTTT
CDR3: CASSDPRTGELFF

size: .
V: TRBV7-2
length: 14
J: TRBJ1-4
D: .
DNA: TGTGCCAGCAGATCCGGGGGGTTGTATGAAAAACTGTTTTTT
CDR3: CASRSGGLYEKLFF

size: .
V: TRBV7-9
length: 16
J: TRBJ1-4
D: TRBD1
DNA: TGTGCCAGCAGCCAAGGACAGGGATCGACTAATGAAAAACTGTTTTTT
CDR3: CASSQGQGSTNEKLFF

size: few
V: TRBV18
length: 14
J: TRBJ1-4
D: TRBD1
DNA: TGTGCCAGCTCACGACAGGGGACTAATGAAAAACTGTTTTTT
CDR3: CASSRQGTNEKLFF

size: .
V: TRBV18
length: 17
J: TRBJ2-5
D: TRBD1
DNA: TGTGCCAGCTCCGCGGCGGGACAGGGGGCTGCCTGGGAGACCCAGTACTTC
CDR3: CASSAAGQGAAWETQYF

size: .
V: TRBV5-1
length: 14
J: TRBJ2-5
D: TRBD1
DNA: TGCGCCAGCAGCTTCCGGGACAGGGCCCAGACCCAGTACTTC
CDR3: CASSFRDRAQTQYF

size: .
V: TRBV14
length: 15
J: TRBJ1-2
D: .
DNA: TGTGCCAGCAGCCCGGACGGCACCCTTTTATATGGCTACACCTTC
CDR3: CASSPDGTLLYGYTF

size: .
V: TRBV19
length: 12
J: TRBJ1-1
D: .
DNA: TGTGCCAGTAGTAACGTGCCATGGGAAGCTTTCTTT
CDR3: CASSNVPWEAFF

size: .
V: TRBV19
length: 15
J: TRBJ2-2
D: .
DNA: TGTGCCAGCGGTACAGCCAGATCGAACACCGGGGAGCTGTTTTTT
CDR3: CASGTARSNTGELFF

size: .
V: TRBV5-4
length: 18
J: TRBJ1-2
D: TRBD1
DNA: TGTGCCAGCAGCTGGGGCGGGACAGGGAAGGGAAGAGCAGGTCGCTACACCTTC
CDR3: CASSWGGTGKGRAGRYTF

size: .
V: TRBV5-6
length: 13
J: TRBJ2-7
D: .
DNA: TGTGCCAGCAGCTTGAGTCAGCCCTACGAGCAGTACTTC
CDR3: CASSLSQPYEQYF

size: .
V: TRBV28
length: 15
J: TRBJ2-3
D: TRBD1
DNA: TGTGCCAGCACTCCCGCCGGACAGGGGGCGAATACGCAGTATTTT
CDR3: CASTPAGQGANTQYF

size: .
V: TRBV5-4
length: 14
J: TRBJ2-7
D: TRBD2
DNA: TGTGCCAGCAGCCCTACTAGCGGGAACGCCGAGCAGTACTTC
CDR3: CASSPTSGNAEQYF

size: .
V: TRBV5-1
length: 15
J: TRBJ2-7
D: TRBD2
DNA: TGCGCCAGCAGCCCTCTAGCGGGAGGTACCTACGAGCAGTACTTC
CDR3: CASSPLAGGTYEQYF

size: .
V: TRBV6-1
length: 14
J: TRBJ2-2
D: .
DNA: TGTGCCAGCAGGACGGACCCTATCGACGGGGAGCTGTTTTTT
CDR3: CASRTDPIDGELFF

size: .
V: TRBV5-1
length: 14
J: TRBJ1-1
D: .
DNA: TGCGCCAGCAGCTCAGAGGGGGGGTTCACTGAAGCTTTCTTT
CDR3: CASSSEGGFTEAFF

size: once
V: TRBV7-2
length: 18
J: TRBJ2-5
D: TRBD2
DNA: TGTGCCAGCAGCTTTCGTCTCTATGGGACTAGCGGAGCGGAGACCCAGTACTTC
CDR3: CASSFRLYGTSGAETQYF

size: .
V: TRBV7-3
length: 17
J: TRBJ2-2
D: TRBD2
DNA: TGTGCCAGCAGCTACGGGACTAGTGGGAGGGACACCGGGGAGCTGTTTTTT
CDR3: CASSYGTSGRDTGELFF

size: .
V: TRBV28
length: 13
J: TRBJ1-1
D: .
DNA: TGTGCCAGCAGCTCATGGAGGGACGTTGAAGCTTTCTTT
CDR3: CASSSWRDVEAFF

size: .
V: TRBV19
length: 13
J: TRBJ2-1
D: .
DNA: TGTGCCAGTAGTCCCGGACGAATCTATGAGCAGTTCTTC
CDR3: CASSPGRIYEQFF

size: .
V: TRBV7-9
length: 15
J: TRBJ1-5
D: .
DNA: TGTGCCAGCAGTTCAGACAGAGATAGCAATCAGCCCCAGCATTTT
CDR3: CASSSDRDSNQPQHF

size: .
V: TRBV7-3
length: 15
J: TRBJ2-1
D: .
DNA: TGTGCCAGCAGCTTAACAGGGACCTCCTACAATGAGCAGTTCTTC
CDR3: CASSLTGTSYNEQFF

size: .
V: TRBV7-9
length: 16
J: TRBJ1-2
D: TRBD1
DNA: TGTGCCAGCAGCCTTGTCCCGGGACAGGGAAACTATGGCTACACCTTC
CDR3: CASSLVPGQGNYGYTF

size: .
V: TRBV28
length: 16
J: TRBJ2-1
D: TRBD1
DNA: TGTGCCAGCAGTTTCGGTCGACAGGGGCCCTACAATGAGCAGTTCTTC
CDR3: CASSFGRQGPYNEQFF

size: .
V: TRBV5-1
length: 14
J: TRBJ2-1
D: TRBD1
DNA: TGCGCCAGCAGTGTCGGACAGGGGGCGGGTGAGCAGTTCTTC
CDR3: CASSVGQGAGEQFF

size: .
V: TRBV5-1
length: 16
J: TRBJ2-2
D: .
DNA: TGCGCCAGCAGCTTGGCAGGCCCTATTAACACCGGGGAGCTGTTTTTT
CDR3: CASSLAGPINTGELFF

size: .
V: TRBV7-2
length: 16
J: TRBJ2-3
D: TRBD1
DNA: TGTGCCAGCAGCTTAAGACAGGGGGGTAGCACAGATACGCAGTATTTT
CDR3: CASSLRQGGSTDTQYF

size: few
V: TRBV5-6
length: 14
J: TRBJ1-2
D: .
DNA: TGTGCCAGCAGCCGGCCGGGCGCGGACTATGGCTACACCTTC
CDR3: CASSRPGADYGYTF

size: .
V: TRBV7-2
length: 12
J: TRBJ2-5
D: .
DNA: TGTGCCAGCAGCCGTTCGAGAGAGACCCAGTACTTC
CDR3: CASSRSRETQYF

size: .
V: TRBV4-1
length: 16
J: TRBJ2-1
D: TRBD2
DNA: TGCGCCAGCAGCCAAGTTGGTAGCGGGAGGGGGGGTGAGCAGTTCTTC
CDR3: CASSQVGSGRGGEQFF

size: .
V: TRBV4-2
length: 16
J: TRBJ2-1
D: TRBD2
DNA: TGTGCCAGCAGCCAAATCGTCACTAGCGGGAGGACCGAGCAGTTCTTC
CDR3: CASSQIVTSGRTEQFF

size: once
V: TRBV28
length: 15
J: TRBJ2-1
D: TRBD2
DNA: TGTGCCAGCAGTTTAGGGGGACTAGGGGACAATGAGCAGTTCTTC
CDR3: CASSLGGLGDNEQFF

size: .
V: TRBV30
length: 14
J: TRBJ2-4
D: .
DNA: TGTGCCTGGAGTGTACAACTAGCCAAAAACATTCAGTACTTC
CDR3: CAWSVQLAKNIQYF

size: .
V: TRBV6-5
length: 14
J: TRBJ2-1
D: TRBD2
DNA: TGTGCCAGCAGTCGATCACTAGCGGCCAATGAGCAGTTCTTC
CDR3: CASSRSLAANEQFF

size: .
V: TRBV5-6
length: 11
J: TRBJ2-6
D: .
DNA: TGTGCCAGCAGTGGGGGGTACGTCCTGACTTTC
CDR3: CASSGGYVLTF

size: few
V: TRBV28
length: 13
J: TRBJ2-2
D: .
DNA: TGTGCCAGCAGTTTGGGGTACACCGGGGAGCTGTTTTTT
CDR3: CASSLGYTGELFF

size: few
V: TRBV7-9
length: 11
J: TRBJ2-3
D: .
DNA: TGTGCCAGCAGCTTACCAGATACGCAGTATTTT
CDR3: CASSLPDTQYF

size: .
V: TRBV9
length: 15
J: TRBJ2-5
D: TRBD1
DNA: TGTGCCAGCAGCGTAAGGACAGGGGGCTCCGAGACCCAGTACTTC
CDR3: CASSVRTGGSETQYF

size: .
V: TRBV9
length: 16
J: TRBJ2-5
D: TRBD2
DNA: TGTGCCAGCAGCGTAGGGCTAGCGGGAGCCCACGAGACCCAGTACTTC
CDR3: CASSVGLAGAHETQYF

size: many
V: TRBV19
length: 16
J: TRBJ2-7
D: TRBD1
DNA: TGTGCCAGTAGTGCGGCAGGGGGCCTGGGCTCCTACGAGCAGTACTTC
CDR3: CASSAAGGLGSYEQYF

size: once
V: TRBV28
length: 20
J: TRBJ2-5
D: TRBD2
DNA: TGTGCCAGCAGTTCTTTCTCATTTTTTGGGGGGAGGGTTGAACAAGAGACCCAGTACTTC
CDR3: CASSSFSFFGGRVEQETQYF

size: once
V: TRBV4-3
length: 15
J: TRBJ2-7
D: .
DNA: TGCGCCAGCAGCCAAGCGCCAGGGGAGGGTTACGAGCAGTACTTC
CDR3: CASSQAPGEGYEQYF

size: .
V: TRBV11-2
length: 16
J: TRBJ2-1
D: TRBD2
DNA: TGTGCCAGCAGCAGCTCACTAGCGGGAACCTACAATGAGCAGTTCTTC
CDR3: CASSSSLAGTYNEQFF

size: .
V: TRBV5-4
length: 15
J: TRBJ2-7
D: TRBD2
DNA: TGTGCCAGCAGCACTAGCGGGTGGAGACCCTACGAGCAGTACTTC
CDR3: CASSTSGWRPYEQYF

size: .
V: TRBV15
length: 14
J: TRBJ1-5
D: .
DNA: TGTGCCACCAGCCGGGGGCAGAGCAATCAGCCCCAGCATTTT
CDR3: CATSRGQSNQPQHF

size: .
V: TRBV19
length: 15
J: TRBJ2-3
D: TRBD1
DNA: TGTGCCAGTAGTACGGGACAGGGTCGGACAGATACGCAGTATTTT
CDR3: CASSTGQGRTDTQYF

size: .
V: TRBV27
length: 15
J: TRBJ1-2
D: .
DNA: TGTGCCAGCAGTTGGGGGGACGCTGCCCGTGGGGGCTACACCTTC
CDR3: CASSWGDAARGGYTF

size: .
V: TRBV5-1
length: 12
J: TRBJ1-1
D: .
DNA: TGCGCCAGCAGCTTGCTGAACACTGAAGCTTTCTTT
CDR3: CASSLLNTEAFF

size: .
V: TRBV5-1
length: 13
J: TRBJ2-2
D: .
DNA: TGCGCCAGCAGCCCGGTCCCCACCGGGGAGCTGTTTTTT
CDR3: CASSPVPTGELFF

size: .
V: TRBV7-9
length: 14
J: TRBJ2-1
D: TRBD1
DNA: TGTGCCAGCAGCTCAAAAACAGGGGGATTTGAGCAGTTCTTC
CDR3: CASSSKTGGFEQFF

size: .
V: TRBV30
length: 14
J: TRBJ2-7
D: .
DNA: TGTGCCTGGAGTGTAAACAAGGGGCCCTACGAGCAGTACTTC
CDR3: CAWSVNKGPYEQYF